The T cell receptor (beta chain) described here comes from a study of beta chain features in type 1 diabetes (dated by TCRdb to the late 2010s). For the study in its entirety: No differences in mean age, gender distribution, total cell number or subset yield were found between patients and healthy donors. In the study, TCRB repertoires of sorted circulating CD4+ T cell subsets from recently diagnosed type 1 diabetes patients were compared with those of matched healthy donors. Regulatory and stem cell-like memory subsets were isolated from only 8 patients and roughly 8 healthy donors, whereas naive and central memory subsets came from all 30 or so donors. A total of roughly 100 million sorted cells were examined across all samples, and the number of cells per subset was strongly correlated with RNA yield. Study-level results and caveats: Because the HLA sub-analyses included only small numbers of individuals, any influence of HLA type on TCRB rearrangement was left unresolved. In all four CD4+ subsets, TCRB CDR3 length was moderately but significantly shorter in type 1 diabetes patients. At VDJ recombination sites, patients with type 1 diabetes made fewer insertions and deleted more nucleotides, a pattern implying thymic rearrangement abnormalities. Sequencing cDNA rather than genomic DNA could over-represent highly expressing activated cells, although activation and CD3 levels did not differ between groups. Shorter templates might have been favored by PCR, but patient and control samples were amplified and corrected together, so both groups would have been affected equally by any skew. Naive, central memory and regulatory TCRB repertoires appeared to be more alike among patients than among healthy donors.

A single peripheral blood draw of about 120 mL on average was collected from each donor into heparinised tubes. A BD FACSAria II was used to sort naive, central memory, regulatory and stem cell-like memory CD4+ T cells with a panel that included CD45RO, CCR7, CD25, CD127, CD95 and CD27. All sorted populations exceeded 95% purity. PBMCs were separated immediately by Lymphoprep density gradient centrifugation and were stained directly, without being cultured. To minimize batch effects, samples were stained and sorted in pairs, one healthy donor with one patient per experiment. Turning to this clone: This clone's antigen is unknown. Base qualities were left out, and no much larger clone turns up one base away.

All of the isolated RNA was reverse transcribed with the High Capacity cDNA Reverse Transcription Kit, so expressed TCRB transcripts were sequenced. Naive, central memory and regulatory T cell samples underwent deep immunoSEQ sequencing, averaging about 3.57 million total reads per sample. Sorted cells were lysed in RLT buffer, and RNA was extracted using DNase-treated RNeasy Micro or Mini kits according to cell number. Each cell subset was processed on its own to prevent cross-contamination, while patient and healthy donor samples were processed together. The immunoSEQ multiplex PCR was used to amplify TCRB sequences from cDNA, yielding 87-bp fragments that span the CDR3 region. Sequencing of the amplicons was done on the Illumina HiSeq platform. In the original analysis: Synthetic template baselines were used to correct PCR bias computationally, reads within Hamming distance 2 were collapsed, and singletons that could not be merged were discarded. Reads were aligned against IMGT to assign V, D and J genes, CDR3 length and insertions or deletions at six rearrangement sites. Within each subset, clonotype counts were normalized to sorted cell number, and only after that were true diversity and Gini coefficients computed with the tcR R package. The overlap coefficient, calculated on TCRB nucleotide sequences, was used to measure repertoire sharing. Drawn from immuneACCESS, this table holds only the in-frame rearrangements with V and J called that TCRdb kept. Clones are partly lost; checked studies trace under half to an unresolved V gene and leave the rest unexplained. V and J calls and clone size come straight from that table; D and trimming were deduced from the DNA. The sample has about 140,000 clones on record, about 7% of them singletons. The biggest ten clones account for around 1.5% of the sample.

The CDR3, from cysteine to phenylalanine, totals 15 residues. The retained sequence is limited to the CDR3, 45 bases, with the frame set at the first base. The germline V gene yields SGHRS for CDR1 and YFSETQ for CDR2. Relative to germline, V is 3 bases shorter and J is 2 bases shorter, with 11 bases between their ends. Here the chain combines TRBV5-1 and TRBJ1-4; TRBD1 is a weak D gene call, 6 bases matching. This TCR derives from a woman in her thirties in good health. The sequenced material came from central memory CD4+ T cells from blood. The DNA sequence follows: TGCGCCAGCAGCTCTCAGACAGGCACTAATGAAAAACTGTTTTTT. This codes for CASSSQTGTNEKLFF.